Shown below are 10 T cell receptor beta chains from a single sample sequenced in a study of shared clonotypes between healthy human individuals. The assay was immunoSEQ multiplex PCR, and TCRdb's table has in-frame clones only and misses some. The table has 2 million to 2.5 million clones, under 97% seen once. Source material: naive CD4+ T cells sorted from blood. Stated subset: CD45RA+ positively selected. The receptors here all came from a man between 18 and 35 years old in good health.

This chain connects TRBV19 to TRBJ1-5; TRBD1 matches 8 bases. The CDR3 totals 20 residues. CDR1 is LNHDA, CDR2 SQIVND, per germline (reference sequence). With 0 bases clipped from V and 4 bases from J, the junction kept 17 bases outside the gene matches. Here the CDR3 DNA reads TGTGCCAGTAGTATAGATGCCCAGGGGGCGCGGATTATATGGAATCAGCCCCAGCATTTT. This gives the protein CASSIDAQGARIIWNQPQHF.

This chain links TRBV19 with TRBJ2-1; 7 bases are a match to TRBD1. The CDR3 contains 16 residues. V lost 4 bases to trimming and J lost 4 bases; unmatched junction nucleotides: 10. Germline V gene lookup returns CDR1 LNHDA and CDR2 SQIVND (reference sequence). CDR3 sequence: CASSTYRGEVYNEQFF. Written as DNA, the CDR3 is TGTGCCAGTAGTACGTACAGGGGTGAAGTTTACAATGAGCAGTTCTTC.

V gene TRBV7-2 combines with J gene TRBJ2-2, with 8 bases that match TRBD2. The CDR3 sequence is 16 residues long. Germline V gives CDR1 SGHTA, CDR2 FQGNSA. With V trimmed by 5 bases and J by 1 base, 6 bases remained unmatched. DNA of the CDR3: TGTGCCAGCAGCCCAGAGAGCGGGGGGAACACCGGGGAGCTGTTTTTT. Amino acids: CASSPESGGNTGELFF.

The J gene is TRBJ1-5, the V gene TRBV6-6; 8 bases line up with TRBD1. The CDR3 extends over 15 amino acids. V lost 6 bases to trimming and J lost 4 bases; unmatched junction nucleotides: 8. Per the germline V gene, CDR1 is MNHNY and CDR2 is SVGAGI (reference sequence). CDR3 region: CASSPGQGQNQPQHF. CDR3 sequence (DNA): TGTGCCAGCAGCCCCGGACAGGGACAAAATCAGCCCCAGCATTTT.

The chain is built from TRBV4-1 and TRBJ2-5, with a tentative D call TRBD1 (6 bases). V was shortened by 1 base and J by 4 bases, with 13 bases between the two germline ends. Germline CDR1 and CDR2: MGHRA and YSYEKL. CDR3 length: 15 residues. For the CDR3, the DNA is TGCGCCAGCAGCCAAGTCGACAGGACCCGAGAGACCCAGTACTTC. It is translated as CASSQVDRTRETQYF.

V and J are TRBV19 and TRBJ2-5, with 10 bases matching TRBD2. The CDR3 runs 16 residues. Germline assignment: CDR1 LNHDA and CDR2 SQIVND (reference sequence). The ends lost 0 bases at V and 8 bases at J; junction bases unmatched: 9. Here the CDR3 DNA reads TGTGCCAGTAGTATAGACCCGTCTAGCGGGGGCCTTACCCAGTACTTC. Translating it yields CASSIDPSSGGLTQYF.

The chain uses TRBV2 and TRBJ1-2, with D possibly TRBD1 on 6 matching bases. Per germline, CDR1 SNHLY and CDR2 FYNNEI. Trimming stripped 3 bases from V and 6 bases from J, with 23 bases between. The length of the CDR3 is 17 residues. The chain's CDR3 is CASSDSASLKGVDGYTF. CDR3 DNA sequence: TGTGCCAGCAGTGATTCGGCTTCTCTTAAGGGGGTCGATGGCTACACCTTC.

The V gene is TRBV19, the J gene TRBJ1-4; D remains ambiguous. CDR1 LNHDA and CDR2 SQIVND come from the germline V gene (reference sequence). CDR3 length: 16 amino acids. Trimming took off 3 bases at V and 3 bases at J, with 14 bases between the two ends. The CDR3 nucleotides read TGTGCCAGTAGTATTAGTCTAAAAGGGTCTAATGAAAAACTGTTTTTT. The encoded protein is CASSISLKGSNEKLFF.

V gene TRBV5-4 combines with J gene TRBJ2-7, with 8 bases that match TRBD1. The J segment lost 2 bases and the V segment lost 4 bases, leaving 8 bases of the junction unmatched. The CDR3 sequence is 15 residues long. Germline V gene sequence: CDR1 SGHNT, CDR2 YYREEE (reference sequence). The CDR3 loop is CASSPDRGHTYEQYF. CDR3 nucleotide sequence: TGTGCCAGCAGCCCAGACAGGGGTCATACCTACGAGCAGTACTTC.

V usage is TRBV18 and J usage is TRBJ2-1; D is undetermined. The germline V and J ends were trimmed by 4 bases and 9 bases, with 7 bases remaining between them. This CDR3 spans 11 amino acids. Germline V gives CDR1 KGHSH, CDR2 LQKENI. The CDR3 reads CASSQQAEQFF. In DNA, the CDR3 is TGTGCCAGCTCACAGCAGGCTGAGCAGTTCTTC.